The 25 T cell receptor beta chains given below trace back to one sample, sequenced in a study of T cell repertoires in cytomegalovirus infection. TCRdb ran MiXCR on the reads and lists one entry per CDR3 protein. The table includes some 100,000 distinct CDR3 sequences, more than 20% detected once. The material sequenced was CD8+ T cells from PBMCs. The receptors come from a human donor in good health (CMV status not recorded). Some clones in this sample may be carry-over from other donors' samples.

This clonotype was seen at least ten times. J is TRBJ1-5 and V is TRBV7-8; the D gene is possibly TRBD1 (6 bases). CDR3 length: 15 amino acids. Trimming stripped 5 bases from V and 3 bases from J, with 14 bases between. Germline lookup yields CDR1 SGHVS and CDR2 FQNEAQ. The CDR3 bases are TGTGCCAGCAGCCCCCGGGACAAACCCAATCAGCCCCAGCATTTT. This gives the protein CASSPRDKPNQPQHF.

Written as DNA, the CDR3 is TGCGCCACCAAGCAAGGTCGGACAGCTAACACTGAAGCTTTCTTT. It encodes CATKQGRTANTEAFF. This chain links TRBV4-1 with TRBJ1-1; D might be TRBD1 (6 bases). The V end was cut by 10 bases, the J end by 2 bases, with 20 bases between. The CDR3 has 15 amino acids. CDR1 and CDR2 from the germline V gene are MGHRA and YSYEKL.

The V call is TRBV19, the J call TRBJ2-2; D not certain. From germline, CDR1 is LNHDA and CDR2 SQIVND (reference sequence). Trimming left V 5 bases short and J 2 bases short, with 9 bases between. The CDR3 length is 14 residues. DNA for the CDR3: TGTGCCAGTAGTGTACTGGATAACACCGGGGAGCTGTTTTTT. Its translation: CASSVLDNTGELFF.

The chain uses TRBV7-3 and TRBJ2-1; 11 bases match TRBD1. Germline V gene data show CDR1 as SGHTA and CDR2 as FQGTGA. With 4 bases clipped from V and 10 bases from J, the junction kept 9 bases outside the gene matches. There are 15 residues in the CDR3. CDR3 bases: TGTGCCAGCAGCTCCCCGGGACAGGGGGGCGGGGAGCAGTTCTTC. It yields the protein CASSSPGQGGGEQFF.

Only a few counts were recorded for this clonotype. The chain recombines TRBV28 with TRBJ1-2, with D maybe TRBD1 (6 bases). The CDR3 consists of 14 residues. CDR1 is MDHEN, CDR2 SYDVKM, per germline. The V gene lost 6 bases and the J gene lost 6 bases, with 17 bases spanning the gap. CDR3 residues: CASSLEGELDGYTF. The CDR3 DNA follows: TGTGCCAGCAGCCTAGAGGGGGAATTAGATGGCTACACCTTC.

The count of this clonotype is one. V usage is TRBV2 and J usage is TRBJ2-7; D is unresolved. Germline V gives CDR1 SNHLY, CDR2 FYNNEI. The CDR3 spans 11 residues. Deletions cut 7 bases from V and 4 bases from J, with 8 bases between. The CDR3 DNA follows: TGTGCCAGCACGCCTGGGTACGAGCAGTACTTC. It specifies CASTPGYEQYF.

This clonotype was counted at least ten times. The rearrangement joins TRBV7-6 to TRBJ2-3; possible D gene TRBD2, 6 bases. The CDR3 is 18 amino acids. Trimming shortened V by 1 base and J by 1 base, and 18 bases separated the two germline ends. Germline CDR1 is SGHVS and CDR2 is FNYEAQ. CDR3 residues: CASSLEALAGMGTDTQYF. CDR3 DNA: TGTGCCAGCAGCTTAGAGGCTCTCGCGGGAATGGGCACAGATACGCAGTATTTT.

The chain has TRBV28 and TRBJ2-6; D might be TRBD2 (6 bases). Trimming left V 8 bases short and J 1 base short, with 12 bases between. CDR3 length: 15 residues. Germline values: CDR1 MDHEN, CDR2 SYDVKM. The CDR3 bases are TGTGCCAGCCGGAACGGAGGGTCTGGGGCCAACGTCCTGACTTTC. Protein: CASRNGGSGANVLTF.

This clonotype was observed a handful of times. The rearrangement uses TRBV7-6 and TRBJ2-4, with D maybe TRBD1 (7 bases). Germline values: CDR1 SGHVS, CDR2 FNYEAQ. CDR3 length: 14 residues. The V and J ends lost 5 bases and 5 bases respectively, with 13 bases between them. CDR3 sequence (DNA): TGTGCCAGCAGCCAGGGGGGTTTCGAAAACATTCAGTACTTC. This sequence encodes CASSQGGFENIQYF. The whole variable domain, remainder taken from reference TRBV7-6 and TRBJ2-4, is GAGVSQSPRYKVTKRGQDVALRCDPISGHVSLYWYRQALGQGPEFLTYFNYEAQQDKSGLPNDRFSAERPEGSISTLTIQRTEQRDSAMYRCASSQGGFENIQYFGAGTRLSVL.

J is TRBJ2-6 and V is TRBV10-3; 7 bases are a match to TRBD1. The germline V gene has CDR1 ENHRY and CDR2 SYGVKD. Germline trimming cut 2 bases from V and 0 bases from J; bases unmatched to any gene: 7. The CDR3 extends over 18 amino acids. This chain's CDR3 is CAISETGTVNSGANVLTF. In DNA form, the CDR3 reads TGTGCCATCAGTGAGACCGGGACAGTGAACTCTGGGGCCAACGTCCTGACTTTC.

This clonotype was seen at least ten times. The chain employs TRBV5-1 and TRBJ1-1, with a possible D match to TRBD1 (6 bases). This CDR3 has 13 amino acids. The V and J ends lost 5 bases and 1 base respectively, with 9 bases between them. CDR1 is SGHRS, CDR2 YFSETQ, per germline. Here the CDR3 DNA reads TGCGCCAGCAGTTGGGGACAGAACACTGAAGCTTTCTTT. Translated: CASSWGQNTEAFF.

The chain uses TRBV20-1 and TRBJ1-3; maybe TRBD1 (5 bases). The CDR3 runs 16 residues. V was clipped by 5 bases and J by 4 bases, with 21 bases between them. Germline assignment: CDR1 DFQATT and CDR2 SNEGSKA (reference sequence). This CDR3 reads CSAVSGTSGRGNTIYF. For the CDR3, the DNA is TGCAGTGCTGTCTCCGGGACCTCGGGCAGAGGAAACACCATATATTTT.

This clonotype was picked up a small number of times. The CDR3 coding sequence is TGTGCCAGCAGCAGCAGACAGGGTCCCTACAATGAGCAGTTCTTC. It specifies CASSSRQGPYNEQFF. The chain recombines TRBV7-9 with TRBJ2-1; the match to TRBD1 covers 7 bases. V lost 5 bases to trimming and J lost 2 bases; unmatched junction nucleotides: 6. CDR1 SEHNR and CDR2 FQNEAQ come from the germline V gene (reference sequence). The CDR3 is 15 amino acids.

The table lists this clonotype with a few counts. This chain links TRBV7-8 with TRBJ1-5; D is perhaps TRBD1 (6 bases). The germline V gene encodes CDR1 SGHVS and CDR2 FQNEAQ. The ends were cut back, 5 bases at V and 0 bases at J, with 14 bases in the middle. The CDR3 runs to 16 residues. The CDR3 sequence: CASSPRGGLSNQPQHF. The CDR3 DNA follows: TGTGCCAGCAGCCCGCGCGGGGGGCTTAGCAATCAGCCCCAGCATTTT. Together with reference TRBV7-8 and TRBJ1-5, the CDR3 gives the full variable domain: GAGVSQSPRYKVAKRGQDVALRCDPISGHVSLFWYQQALGQGPEFLTYFQNEAQLDKSGLPSDRFFAERPEGSVSTLKIQRTQQEDSAVYLCASSPRGGLSNQPQHFGDGTRLSIL.

The chain uses TRBV7-9 and TRBJ1-1, with 8 bases matching TRBD1. Germline CDR1 SEHNR, CDR2 FQNEAQ (reference sequence). The CDR3 is 16 residues long. After removal of 0 bases from V and 3 bases from J, the junction contained 6 bases not matched to a gene. The CDR3: CASSLAAGGLDTEAFF. The CDR3 nucleotides are TGTGCCAGCAGCTTAGCCGCAGGGGGCTTAGACACTGAAGCTTTCTTT.

The table lists this clonotype with many counts. The chain joins TRBV7-2 to TRBJ1-5; D not resolved. V lost 10 bases to trimming and J lost 1 base, with 17 bases between them. There are 15 residues in the CDR3. Germline V lookup: CDR1 SGHTA, CDR2 FQGNSA. This CDR3 is CATTEGMNSNQPQHF. The CDR3 DNA sequence: TGTGCCACTACGGAGGGAATGAACAGCAATCAGCCCCAGCATTTT.

The chain recombines TRBV4-3 with TRBJ1-3, with 8 bases aligning to TRBD1. After removal of 4 bases from V and 0 bases from J, the junction contained 5 bases not matched to a gene. The germline V gene encodes CDR1 LGHNA and CDR2 YSLEER. The CDR3 spans 16 residues. CDR3: CASSRNRGSSGNTIYF. The CDR3, as DNA: TGCGCCAGCAGCCGGAACAGGGGGTCCTCTGGAAACACCATATATTTT.

The count of this clonotype is one. This chain links TRBV28 with TRBJ2-3; 7 bases line up with TRBD2. CDR1 and CDR2 from the germline V gene are MDHEN and SYDVKM. V was clipped by 4 bases and J by 3 bases; unmatched bases: 10. This CDR3 is 16 amino acids long. CDR3 amino acids: CASSSLRSGKTDTQYF. The CDR3 DNA is TGTGCCAGCAGTTCACTTAGGAGCGGGAAGACAGATACGCAGTATTTT. Variable domain in full (rest from reference TRBV28 and TRBJ2-3): DVKVTQSSRYLVKRTGEKVFLECVQDMDHENMFWYRQDPGLGLRLIYFSYDVKMKEKGDIPEGYSVSREKKERFSLILESASTNQTSMYLCASSSLRSGKTDTQYFGPGTRLTVL.

The chain carries TRBV29-1 and TRBJ1-1; TRBD1 aligns across 7 bases. Germline-derived CDR1 and CDR2 are SQVTM and ANQGSEA. This CDR3 is 14 amino acids long. The chain's CDR3 is CSAEGNRGNTEAFF. The CDR3 region has the DNA TGCAGTGCTGAGGGGAACAGGGGGAACACTGAAGCTTTCTTT.

This clonotype was seen at least ten times. The chain joins TRBV9 to TRBJ1-5; D remains ambiguous. There are 14 residues in the CDR3. The V end lost 0 bases, the J end lost 4 bases, and 8 bases lay between the germline ends. CDR1 is SGDLS, CDR2 YYNGEE, per germline. As DNA, the CDR3 is TGTGCCAGCAGCGTAGGGCAGCCAAATCAGCCCCAGCATTTT. Residues: CASSVGQPNQPQHF.

This clonotype has at least ten counts. This chain links TRBV7-2 with TRBJ2-7; 9 nucleotides line up with TRBD2. V shed 0 bases, J shed 0 bases, and the junction held 9 bases outside the gene matches. From germline, CDR1 is SGHTA and CDR2 FQGNSA. This CDR3 is built from 18 residues. CDR3 amino acids: CASSLAQGLARSSYEQYF. Written as DNA, the CDR3 is TGTGCCAGCAGCTTAGCGCAGGGACTAGCCCGCAGCTCCTACGAGCAGTACTTC.

This clonotype was found many times. The chain joins TRBV12-3 or TRBV12-4 to TRBJ1-4; 7 bases are shared with TRBD1. This CDR3 is 14 amino acids long. Trimming at V came to 2 bases and at J to 8 bases, leaving 5 bases not matched to a gene. The CDR3 sequence is CASSLRQGGEKLFF. DNA of the CDR3: TGTGCCAGCAGTTTAAGACAGGGCGGGGAAAAACTGTTTTTT.

The table lists this clonotype with a few counts. The V and J genes are TRBV11-2 and TRBJ1-1; D not resolved. Germline V gene lookup returns CDR1 SGHAT and CDR2 FQNNGV. V was clipped by 7 bases and J by 3 bases, with 12 bases between them. The CDR3 has 13 amino acids. The CDR3 DNA is TGTGCCAGCACCTTCGGGCTGGACACTGAAGCTTTCTTT. This sequence encodes CASTFGLDTEAFF. The full variable domain, completed using reference TRBV11-2 and TRBJ1-1, is EAGVAQSPRYKIIEKRQSVAFWCNPISGHATLYWYQQILGQGPKLLIQFQNNGVVDDSQLPKDRFSAERLKGVDSTLKIQPAKLEDSAVYLCASTFGLDTEAFFGQGTRLTVV.

This rearrangement joins TRBV12-5 to TRBJ2-5, with D possibly called TRBD1 or TRBD2 (6 bases each). Germline-derived CDR1 and CDR2 are LGHNT and FRNRAP. V was pared by 4 bases and J by 5 bases, with 17 bases between. The CDR3 spans 15 residues. CDR3 bases: TGTGCTAGTGGTTGGACCGGGACTCAGGGGGAGACCCAGTACTTC. Amino acids: CASGWTGTQGETQYF.

Comments on this clonotype: Possible read error: a much larger clone is one base away. This chain joins TRBV7-3 and TRBJ2-1; no reliable D call. The CDR3 contains 13 residues. CDR1 and CDR2 from the germline V gene are SGHTA and FQGTGA. Trimming stripped 3 bases from V and 0 bases from J, with 3 bases between. CDR3 coding DNA: TGTGCCAGCAGCTTGACCTCCTACAATGAGCAGTTCTTC. This sequence encodes CASSLTSYNEQFF.